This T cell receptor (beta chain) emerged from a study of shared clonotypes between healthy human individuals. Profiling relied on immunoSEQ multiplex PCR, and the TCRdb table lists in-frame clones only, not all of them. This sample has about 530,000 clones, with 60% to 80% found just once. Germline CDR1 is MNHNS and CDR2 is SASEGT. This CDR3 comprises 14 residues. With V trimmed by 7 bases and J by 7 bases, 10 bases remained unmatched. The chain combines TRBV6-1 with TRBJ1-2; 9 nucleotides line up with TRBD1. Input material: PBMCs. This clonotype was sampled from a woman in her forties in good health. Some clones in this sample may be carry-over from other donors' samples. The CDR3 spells CASILDRGVSGYTF. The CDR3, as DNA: TGTGCCAGCATCTTGGACAGGGGAGTGAGTGGCTACACCTTC.